Listed here are 7 T cell receptor beta chains from one sample, sequenced in a study of blood T cell repertoires in COVID-19. Some clones are missing from TCRdb's copy, which holds only in-frame ones; the method was immunoSEQ multiplex PCR. The sample includes some 320,000 clones, 90% of them seen just once. The sample was PBMCs or T cells enriched from blood (not recorded which). The receptors here all came from a man in his sixties who had recovered from COVID-19.

J is TRBJ2-5 and V is TRBV9, with 8 nucleotides matching TRBD2. The V and J ends lost 0 bases and 4 bases, in that order; junction bases with no gene match: 8. This CDR3 comprises 16 residues. The germline gives CDR1 SGDLS, CDR2 YYNGEE. CDR3 in amino acids: CASSVAGSGGRETQYF. Here the CDR3 DNA reads TGTGCCAGCAGCGTAGCTGGGAGCGGGGGCCGAGAGACCCAGTACTTC.

The chain joins TRBV30 to TRBJ2-1; 8 nucleotides match TRBD2. Germline-derived CDR1 and CDR2 are GTSNPN and SVGIG (reference sequence). The CDR3 is 12 amino acids. V trimming: 5 bases; J trimming: 6 bases; junction bases outside the gene matches: 3. The CDR3 DNA is TGTGCCTGGGCCGGGGGGGGCAATGAGCAGTTCTTC. Protein: CAWAGGGNEQFF.

V usage is TRBV5-1 and J usage is TRBJ2-5; D is uncertain. V dropped 0 bases and J dropped 2 bases, with 5 bases sitting between them. The CDR3 runs to 13 residues. CDR1 is SGHRS and CDR2 is YFSETQ in the germline V gene. The CDR3: CASSLGRQETQYF. CDR3 in DNA: TGCGCCAGCAGCTTGGGGAGACAAGAGACCCAGTACTTC.

The chain combines TRBV6-2 or TRBV6-3 with TRBJ2-2; 8 nucleotides match TRBD1. The CDR3 totals 14 residues. Trimming removed 4 bases from V and 6 bases from J; junction bases left unmatched: 4. Germline CDR1 and CDR2: MNHEY and SVGEGT. CDR3 bases: TGTGCCAGCAGTTTGGCAGGGGGCGCCGGGGAGCTGTTTTTT. It translates to CASSLAGGAGELFF.

The chain uses TRBV19 and TRBJ2-1, with D unresolved. CDR3 length equals 11 residues. Germline assignment: CDR1 LNHDA and CDR2 SQIVND (reference sequence). Between the trimmed V and J ends, which lost 5 bases and 8 bases, there was a span of 7 bases. The CDR3 DNA follows: TGTGCCAGTAGTCTCGGGTATGAGCAGTTCTTC. Translating gives CASSLGYEQFF.

The rearrangement joins TRBV5-4 to TRBJ1-3, with no clear D. Germline CDR1 SGHNT, CDR2 YYREEE (reference sequence). With 3 bases removed from V and 4 bases from J, the gap between germline ends came to 11 bases. The CDR3 has 14 amino acids. This chain's CDR3 is CASSSTRGGNTIYF. The DNA of the CDR3 is TGTGCCAGCAGCTCAACTCGAGGCGGAAACACCATATATTTT.

The rearrangement uses TRBV5-6 and TRBJ2-4; D remains unclear. V dropped 0 bases and J dropped 0 bases, with 7 bases sitting between them. Germline lookup yields CDR1 SGHDT and CDR2 YYEEEE. The CDR3 is 15 residues long. The CDR3 loop is CASSLASLAKNIQYF. In nucleotides, the CDR3 is TGTGCCAGCAGCTTGGCGTCCTTAGCCAAAAACATTCAGTACTTC. The complete variable domain, with remaining parts taken from reference TRBV5-6 and TRBJ2-4, reads DAGVTQSPTHLIKTRGQQVTLRCSPKSGHDTVSWYQQALGQGPQFIFQYYEEEERQRGNFPDRFSGHQFPNYSSELNVNALLLGDSALYLCASSLASLAKNIQYFGAGTRLSVL.